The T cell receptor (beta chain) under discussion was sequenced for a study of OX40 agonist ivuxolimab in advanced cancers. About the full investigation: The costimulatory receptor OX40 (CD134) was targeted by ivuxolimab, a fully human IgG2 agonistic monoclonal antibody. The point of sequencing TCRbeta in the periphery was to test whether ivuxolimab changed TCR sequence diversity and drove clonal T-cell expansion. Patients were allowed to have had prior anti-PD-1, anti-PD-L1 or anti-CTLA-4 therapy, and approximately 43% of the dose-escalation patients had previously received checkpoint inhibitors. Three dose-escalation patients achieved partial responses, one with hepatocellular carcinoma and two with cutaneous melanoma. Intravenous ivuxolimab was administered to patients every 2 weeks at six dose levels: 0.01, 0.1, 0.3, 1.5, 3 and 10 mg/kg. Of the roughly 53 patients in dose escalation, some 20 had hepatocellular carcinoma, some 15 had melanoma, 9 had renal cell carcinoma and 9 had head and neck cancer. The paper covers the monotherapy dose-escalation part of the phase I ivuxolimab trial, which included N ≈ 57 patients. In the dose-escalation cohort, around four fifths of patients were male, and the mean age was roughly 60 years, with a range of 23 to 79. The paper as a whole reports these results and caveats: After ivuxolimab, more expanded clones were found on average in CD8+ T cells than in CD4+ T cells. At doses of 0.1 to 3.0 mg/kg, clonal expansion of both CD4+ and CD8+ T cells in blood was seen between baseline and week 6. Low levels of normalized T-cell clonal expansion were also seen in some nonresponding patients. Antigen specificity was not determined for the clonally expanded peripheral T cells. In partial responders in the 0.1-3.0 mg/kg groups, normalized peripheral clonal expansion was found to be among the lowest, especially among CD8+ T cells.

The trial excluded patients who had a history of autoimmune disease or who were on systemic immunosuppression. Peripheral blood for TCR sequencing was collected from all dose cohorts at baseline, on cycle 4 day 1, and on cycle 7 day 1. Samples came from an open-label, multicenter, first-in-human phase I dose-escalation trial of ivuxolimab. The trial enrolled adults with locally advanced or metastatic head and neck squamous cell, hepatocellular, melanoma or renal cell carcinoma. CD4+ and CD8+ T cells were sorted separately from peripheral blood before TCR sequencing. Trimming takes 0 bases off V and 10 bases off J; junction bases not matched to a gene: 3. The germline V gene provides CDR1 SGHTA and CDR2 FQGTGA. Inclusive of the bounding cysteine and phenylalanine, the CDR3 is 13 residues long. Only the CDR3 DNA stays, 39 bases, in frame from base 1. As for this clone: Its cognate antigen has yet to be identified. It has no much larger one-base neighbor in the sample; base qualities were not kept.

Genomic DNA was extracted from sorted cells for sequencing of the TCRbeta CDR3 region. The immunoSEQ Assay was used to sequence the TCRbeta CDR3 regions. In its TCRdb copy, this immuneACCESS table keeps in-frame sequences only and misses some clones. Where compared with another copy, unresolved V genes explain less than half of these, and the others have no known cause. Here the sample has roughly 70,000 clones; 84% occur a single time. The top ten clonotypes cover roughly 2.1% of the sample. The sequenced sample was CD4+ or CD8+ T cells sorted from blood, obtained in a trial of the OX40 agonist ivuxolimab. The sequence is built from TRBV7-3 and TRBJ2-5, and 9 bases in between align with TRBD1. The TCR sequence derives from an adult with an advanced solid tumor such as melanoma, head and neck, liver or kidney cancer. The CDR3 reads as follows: CASSLTDRGGQYF. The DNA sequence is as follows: TGTGCCAGCAGCTTAACGGACAGGGGTGGCCAGTACTTC.